These 26 T cell receptor beta chains share one sample of origin, sequenced in a study of vaccination and CD4 T cells after COVID-19. No antigen is known for these receptors. As for treatment: approximately nine-day PBMC culture with coronavirus spike peptide pools or control peptides (ViraFEST assay). An Oncomine TCR Beta short-read assay was used to sequence the DNA from cultured CD4+ T cells. A single record per CDR3 protein comes from TCRdb applying MiXCR to the PCR reads. This table has 9,900 or so distinct CDR3 sequences, roughly 56% appearing once. Sequences were obtained from CD4+ T cells from blood, cultured in vitro. Receptor source: a human donor who had recovered from COVID-19.

This clonotype was counted once. The chain joins TRBV5-1 to TRBJ1-2; TRBD1 matches at 7 bases. In germline, CDR1 is SGHRS, CDR2 YFSETQ. Trimming took 3 bases from V and 4 from J; bases not matched to a gene: 9. CDR3 length: 15 amino acids. CDR3 region: CASSSKPTGSYGYTF. The CDR3 bases are TGCGCCAGCAGCTCCAAACCGACAGGGAGCTATGGCTACACCTTC.

The rearrangement links TRBV6-1 to TRBJ2-1, with 7 bases lining up with TRBD2. Trimming removed 6 bases from V and 0 bases from J; junction bases left unmatched: 11. The CDR3 spans 17 residues. Germline CDR1 MNHNS, CDR2 SASEGT. The CDR3 DNA sequence: TGTGCCAGCAGGGGGGTTTGGGGAGGGAGCTCCTACAATGAGCAGTTCTTC. Protein: CASRGVWGGSSYNEQFF.

The rearrangement uses TRBV5-1 and TRBJ2-3; TRBD1 or TRBD2 may be the D gene (5 bases each). Germline V gives CDR1 SGHRS, CDR2 YFSETQ. The CDR3 loop spans 16 amino acids. V lost 2 bases to trimming and J lost 3 bases, with 16 bases between them. The CDR3 protein is CASSLGSLGVTDTQYF. Written as DNA, the CDR3 is TGCGCCAGCAGCTTAGGGAGTTTAGGGGTTACAGATACGCAGTATTTT.

The chain links TRBV19 to TRBJ2-5; the D gene is possibly TRBD1 (6 bases). From germline, CDR1 is LNHDA and CDR2 SQIVND (reference sequence). Trimming cost V 6 bases and J 0 bases, with 17 bases left between them. The CDR3 has 16 amino acids. The CDR3 coding sequence is TGTGCCAGTAGCAGTTACCGGGACACATACCAAGAGACCCAGTACTTC. Its protein is CASSSYRDTYQETQYF.

This clonotype is classed as large. The rearrangement links TRBV5-1 to TRBJ1-1, with a possible D match to TRBD1 (6 bases). The V gene lost 4 bases and the J gene lost 1 base, with 11 bases spanning the gap. The germline CDR1 and CDR2 sequences are SGHRS and YFSETQ. CDR3 length: 14 amino acids. For the CDR3, the DNA is TGCGCCAGCAGCCCCGGACAGTCGAACACTGAAGCTTTCTTT. Protein: CASSPGQSNTEAFF. Filled out from reference TRBV5-1 and TRBJ1-1, the complete variable domain reads KAGVTQTPRYLIKTRGQQVTLSCSPISGHRSVSWYQQTPGQGLQFLFEYFSETQRNKGNFPGRFSGRQFSNSRSEMNVSTLELGDSALYLCASSPGQSNTEAFFGQGTRLTVV.

The chain is built from TRBV7-3 and TRBJ2-3; D is unresolved. The ends were cut back, 5 bases at V and 1 base at J, with 7 bases in the middle. The CDR3 covers 13 residues. Germline V lookup: CDR1 SGHTA, CDR2 FQGTGA. In nucleotides, the CDR3 is TGTGCCAGCAGCCCGGAGCGCACAGATACGCAGTATTTT. It yields the protein CASSPERTDTQYF. Full variable domain (remainder filled in from reference TRBV7-3 and TRBJ2-3): GAGVSQTPSNKVTEKGKYVELRCDPISGHTALYWYRQSLGQGPEFLIYFQGTGAADDSGLPNDRFFAVRPEGSVSTLKIQRTERGDSAVYLCASSPERTDTQYFGPGTRLTVL.

The chain couples TRBV30 to TRBJ1-2, with 7 bases identical to TRBD1. The V gene's germline CDR1 is GTSNPN and CDR2 SVGIG (reference sequence). Germline trimming cut 2 bases from V and 2 bases from J; bases unmatched to any gene: 5. The CDR3 is 14 residues long. CDR3 in amino acids: CAWSSGTVNYGYTF. The CDR3 DNA reads TGTGCCTGGAGTTCCGGGACAGTCAACTATGGCTACACCTTC.

The rearrangement uses TRBV20-1 and TRBJ1-1, with unresolved D. CDR3 size: 11 residues. The germline V and J ends were trimmed by 3 bases and 3 bases, with 5 bases remaining between them. The germline CDR1 and CDR2 sequences are DFQATT and SNEGSKA (reference sequence). CDR3 sequence reads: CSASSDTEAFF. CDR3 nucleotide sequence: TGCAGTGCTAGTAGTGACACTGAAGCTTTCTTT.

This chain links TRBV2 with TRBJ1-1; D is ambiguous. Germline loops: CDR1 SNHLY, CDR2 FYNNEI. There are 14 residues in the CDR3. The ends were cut back, 6 bases at V and 0 bases at J, with 11 bases in the middle. For the CDR3, the DNA is TGTGCCAGCAGCTACAGTGACATGAACACTGAAGCTTTCTTT. Amino acid sequence: CASSYSDMNTEAFF.

This clonotype was observed a handful of times. V usage is TRBV12-3 or TRBV12-4 and J usage is TRBJ2-3; 10 bases match TRBD2. The CDR3 totals 14 residues. With 7 bases clipped from V and 4 bases from J, the junction kept 5 bases outside the gene matches. Here the CDR3 DNA reads TGTGCCAGCATGAGGAGCGGGGGGGCAGATACGCAGTATTTT. This encodes CASMRSGGADTQYF.

There are a few counts of this clonotype. The rearrangement joins TRBV6-2 or TRBV6-3 to TRBJ1-6; 7 positions match TRBD1. The CDR3 runs to 15 residues. Trimming took 2 bases from V and 10 from J; bases not matched to a gene: 8. The germline CDR1 and CDR2 sequences are MNHEY and SVGEGT. CDR3 bases: TGTGCCAGCAGTTACATGGACAGGTCCCACTCACCCCTCCACTTT. This translates into CASSYMDRSHSPLHF.

The J gene is TRBJ1-2, the V gene TRBV5-6, with no clear D. Germline loops: CDR1 SGHDT, CDR2 YYEEEE. The CDR3 sequence is 14 residues long. With 3 bases removed from V and 4 bases from J, the gap between germline ends came to 13 bases. CDR3 residues: CASSSEVSLYGYTF. The CDR3 coding sequence is TGTGCCAGCAGCTCTGAGGTCAGCCTCTATGGCTACACCTTC.

The chain links TRBV12-3 or TRBV12-4 to TRBJ1-1; D ambiguous. The length of the CDR3 is 13 residues. The V end lost 3 bases, the J end lost 8 bases, and 13 bases lay between the germline ends. CDR3 in amino acids: CASSLVEGGEAFF. The CDR3 bases are TGTGCCAGCAGTTTGGTTGAGGGAGGCGAAGCTTTCTTT.

This clonotype was seen a handful of times. The chain is built from TRBV6-1 and TRBJ1-2; D unresolved. Germline V gene sequence: CDR1 MNHNS, CDR2 SASEGT. The CDR3 runs to 13 residues. The V end lost 2 bases, the J end lost 2 bases, and 6 bases lay between the germline ends. CDR3 bases: TGTGCCAGCAGTGAACTTCCGAACTATGGCTACACCTTC. This codes for CASSELPNYGYTF.

V gene TRBV9 combines with J gene TRBJ1-2, with D maybe TRBD1 (5 bases). The CDR3 consists of 12 residues. V lost 0 bases to trimming and J lost 8 bases, with 8 bases between them. Germline V gene lookup returns CDR1 SGDLS and CDR2 YYNGEE. CDR3: CASSVVGDGYTF. The CDR3 coding sequence is TGTGCCAGCAGCGTAGTTGGGGACGGCTACACCTTC.

The V gene is TRBV11-2, the J gene TRBJ2-5, with 8 bases matching TRBD1. Unmatched junction bases numbered 6, after V lost 1 base and J lost 5 bases. The CDR3 extends over 15 amino acids. Germline assignment: CDR1 SGHAT and CDR2 FQNNGV. For the CDR3, the DNA is TGTGCCAGCAGCTTAGCAGGACAGGGTCGTGAGACCCAGTACTTC. Encoded protein: CASSLAGQGRETQYF.

The rearrangement uses TRBV19 and TRBJ1-1; 9 bases agree with TRBD1. Trimming took 7 bases from V and 11 from J; bases not matched to a gene: 8. The CDR3 is made up of 12 amino acids. Germline V gene sequence: CDR1 LNHDA, CDR2 SQIVND (reference sequence). CDR3 nucleotide sequence: TGTGCCAGTACTTTCGGACAGGGGAGCGCTTTCTTT. It codes for CASTFGQGSAFF.

The rearrangement links TRBV20-1 to TRBJ1-6; D perhaps matches TRBD1 (6 bases). Germline V gene sequence: CDR1 DFQATT, CDR2 SNEGSKA (reference sequence). This CDR3 has 15 amino acids. V was clipped by 1 base and J by 7 bases, with 14 bases between them. CDR3 DNA: TGCAGTGCTAGAGTTGATGGGACATTGAATTCACCCCTCCACTTT. Translation gives CSARVDGTLNSPLHF.

This chain uses TRBV6-4 with TRBJ2-3, with D uncertain. Germline V gives CDR1 MRHNA, CDR2 SNTAGT. Trimming removed 4 bases from V and 0 bases from J, with 8 bases in between. The CDR3 covers 14 residues. The CDR3 here is CASSVSASTDTQYF. CDR3 bases: TGTGCCAGCAGTGTGTCAGCTAGCACAGATACGCAGTATTTT.

This clonotype was seen just once. This chain uses TRBV28 with TRBJ2-1; D is uncertain. V shed 3 bases and J shed 5 bases, with 11 bases lying between them. The CDR3 sequence is 14 residues long. Germline V gives CDR1 MDHEN, CDR2 SYDVKM. The CDR3 is CASSLLGRNNEQFF. CDR3 sequence (DNA): TGTGCCAGCAGTTTGTTAGGACGGAACAATGAGCAGTTCTTC.

This clonotype was counted between two and nine times. The V and J genes are TRBV5-1 and TRBJ1-1; 9 bases fit TRBD1. This CDR3 is built from 15 residues. Trimming removed 0 bases from V and 1 base from J; junction bases left unmatched: 1. Germline V lookup: CDR1 SGHRS, CDR2 YFSETQ. For the CDR3, the DNA is TGCGCCAGCAGCTTGGCGGGACAGGGGAACACTGAAGCTTTCTTT. This gives the protein CASSLAGQGNTEAFF.

V and J are TRBV5-4 and TRBJ2-7, with TRBD2 matching 10 bases. J lost 6 bases, V lost 1 base, and 10 bases had no gene match. This CDR3 is built from 16 residues. Germline V gene sequence: CDR1 SGHNT, CDR2 YYREEE (reference sequence). The CDR3 DNA reads as TGTGCCAGCAGCTTGTCACTAGCGGGGCCGATCACCGAGCAGTACTTC. Residues: CASSLSLAGPITEQYF.

V and J are TRBV2 and TRBJ2-3; 12 nucleotides agree with TRBD2. This CDR3 spans 15 amino acids. The junction had 2 bases not matched to a gene; V was cut back by 5 bases and J by 2 bases. Germline-derived CDR1 and CDR2 are SNHLY and FYNNEI. The CDR3: CASSWTSGITDTQYF. CDR3 bases: TGTGCCAGCAGTTGGACTAGCGGGATCACAGATACGCAGTATTTT. The whole variable domain, remainder taken from reference TRBV2 and TRBJ2-3, is EPEVTQTPSHQVTQMGQEVILRCVPISNHLYFYWYRQILGQKVEFLVSFYNNEISEKSEIFDDQFSVERPDGSNFTLKIRSTKLEDSAMYFCASSWTSGITDTQYFGPGTRLTVL.

This chain joins TRBV7-2 and TRBJ1-1; 9 nucleotides match TRBD1. The CDR3 totals 16 residues. Germline values: CDR1 SGHTA, CDR2 FQGNSA. V shed 4 bases, J shed 4 bases, and the junction held 10 bases outside the gene matches. In nucleotides, the CDR3 is TGTGCCAGCAGCTCATCATCCACGACAGGGGGCACTGAAGCTTTCTTT. As protein: CASSSSSTTGGTEAFF.

The V call is TRBV20-1, the J call TRBJ1-2; 11 bases match TRBD1. Germline values: CDR1 DFQATT, CDR2 SNEGSKA (reference sequence). The V gene end was trimmed by 3 bases and the J gene end by 9 bases; junction bases not matched to a gene: 9. The CDR3 has 14 amino acids. CDR3 in DNA: TGCAGTGCTAGTAATTCGGGACAGGGGGATAGCTACACCTTC. It is translated as CSASNSGQGDSYTF.

This clonotype came up once. The rearrangement uses TRBV20-1 and TRBJ2-3; 9 bases line up with TRBD2. Germline V CDR1 and CDR2: DFQATT, SNEGSKA (reference sequence). The CDR3 is 16 residues long. V lost 3 bases, J lost 2 bases, and 9 bases stayed unmatched. In nucleotides, the CDR3 is TGCAGTGCTAGTTTGCTAGCGGGGTTTTACACAGATACGCAGTATTTT. Translating gives CSASLLAGFYTDTQYF.